This record looks at one T cell receptor (beta chain) sequence and its context. The specificity of this receptor is unknown. No base quality values were provided; no much bigger clone lies one nucleotide off. These data originate in a study of cytomegalovirus exposure and HLA in healthy donors (dated by TCRdb to between 2016 and 2019). At the level of the whole study: The 666 repertoires of the first cohort and the 120 or so validation repertoires were produced on the same platform, according to a later analysis. The study aimed to test whether signatures of past pathogen exposure could be identified by cataloging public T cell receptors. Along with the roughly 670-subject first cohort, a separate validation cohort of over a hundred different subjects was used. High-throughput TCR immunosequencing, statistical association of individual TCRs with disease status, and machine learning were combined to predict cytomegalovirus infection status. The investigation overall reported the following: In vitro tests confirmed that three of the cytomegalovirus-associated TCR beta chains recognize cytomegalovirus antigens. A later analysis lacked HLA typing for the validation cohort, so it scored co-occurrence in that cohort across all 120 or so repertoires. The study listed approximately 160 TCR beta chains as associated with cytomegalovirus. Of the cluster scores, 94% were above 0 in a later analysis, which found that TCRs clustered in the first cohort also tended to co-occur in the 130 or so validation repertoires. Most TCR sequences were observed very rarely across donors, whereas some public TCRs were present in many individuals. The classifier was reported to diagnose cytomegalovirus status with high specificity and sensitivity in both the original cohort and the validation cohort. The authors suggested that the approach could potentially be generalized to other disease states and immunological phenotypes.

Separate from the approximately 670-subject first cohort, the validation cohort of over 90 subjects was the group to which the donors belonged. Library preparation employed the immunoSEQ multiplex PCR assay. As for how the authors treated the data: To diagnose cytomegalovirus status from the catalog of TCR beta chain sequences, a statistical classification framework was built. TCRdb took over this immuneACCESS table, retaining in-frame rearrangements with V and J assigned. Such tables are incomplete; in checked studies, under half of the missing clones stem from an unresolved V gene, and the remainder is unexplained. V and J calls and clone size are copied from that table; D and trimming were computed from the DNA. For this sample the table gives about 150,000 clones, of which about nine tenths were detected only once. Of the sample, about 0.7% falls within the top ten clones. The receptor comes from a man in his late teens or twenties in good health and CMV-seronegative. The specimen was PBMCs.

The nucleotides read TGTGCCAGCAGCTTCACTACATCGATCTACGAGCAGTACTTC. It translates as CASSFTTSIYEQYF. This receptor chain uses TRBV11-2 and TRBJ2-7; no D gene can be assigned with confidence. V loses 3 bases of germline sequence and J loses 3 bases, and the interval between the two ends is 12 bases. Its CDR3 holds 14 amino acids, cysteine through phenylalanine. Only the CDR3 portion is preserved as DNA: 42 bases, with reading frame beginning at the first base. Based on the germline V gene, the CDR1 and CDR2 sequences are SGHAT and FQNNGV. The variable domain in full, with residues beyond the CDR3 obtained from the reference TRBV11-2 and TRBJ2-7 genes, is EAGVAQSPRYKIIEKRQSVAFWCNPISGHATLYWYQQILGQGPKLLIQFQNNGVVDDSQLPKDRFSAERLKGVDSTLKIQPAKLEDSAVYLCASSFTTSIYEQYFGPGTRLTVT.